This entry concerns a single T cell receptor (beta chain). The sample originates from a study of blood T cell repertoires in COVID-19. Overall study: Collection of acute and convalescent COVID-19 samples took place in the United States, Italy and Spain. T cells, B-cell-depleted T cells, or PBMCs supplied cDNA or gDNA.

There are 17 residues in the CDR3. Germline loops: CDR1 KGHSH, CDR2 LQKENI. V shed 2 bases, J shed 0 bases, and the junction held 8 bases outside the gene matches. Original data processing: Amplifying reference gene primers gave estimates of nucleated cell counts. Profiled with immunoSEQ multiplex PCR; TCRdb holds only in-frame clones, not every one. That table furnishes V, J and clone size, whereas the DNA furnished D and trimming. The sample has about 200,000 clones, 92% seen once. Seattle researchers signed up patients amid active infection and tracked them longitudinally. The rearrangement links TRBV18 to TRBJ2-5; 8 nucleotides match TRBD2. The sequenced sample was peripheral blood. The sequence was collected from a man between 60 and 75 years old with COVID-19, enrolled during active disease. CDR3 sequence reads: CASSPGKSSGDQETQYF. The CDR3 DNA reads TGTGCCAGCTCACCAGGGAAGAGTAGCGGGGACCAAGAGACCCAGTACTTC.